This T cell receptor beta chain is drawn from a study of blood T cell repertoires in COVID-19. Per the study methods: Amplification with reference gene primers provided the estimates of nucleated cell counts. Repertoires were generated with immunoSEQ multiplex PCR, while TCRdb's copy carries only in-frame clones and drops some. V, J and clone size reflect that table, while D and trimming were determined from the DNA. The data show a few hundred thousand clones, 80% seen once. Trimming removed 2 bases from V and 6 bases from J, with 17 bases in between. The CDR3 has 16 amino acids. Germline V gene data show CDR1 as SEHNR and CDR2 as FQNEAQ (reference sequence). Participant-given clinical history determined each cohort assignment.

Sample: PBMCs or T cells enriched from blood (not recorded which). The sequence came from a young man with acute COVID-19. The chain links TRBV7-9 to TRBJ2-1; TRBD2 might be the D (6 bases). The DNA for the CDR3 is TGTGCCAGCAGCTTATCTTTTCTGTGGGGAGGCAATGAGCAGTTCTTC. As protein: CASSLSFLWGGNEQFF.